A single sample is the source of the 25 T cell receptor beta chains below, sequenced in a study of blood T cell repertoires in COVID-19. Profiled with immunoSEQ multiplex PCR; TCRdb holds only in-frame clones, not every one. The data contain 37,000 or so clones, around nine tenths of them singletons. Sequencing input: peripheral blood. These receptors were obtained from a man aged 55 to 70 with active COVID-19.

CDR3 nucleotide sequence: TGTGCCAGCAGCCAAGACCGATTGAGGCTGGGGCAGACAGGGGTGAAGTCTGAAGCTTTCTTT. Its protein product is CASSQDRLRLGQTGVKSEAFF. The V and J genes are TRBV3-1 (or the pseudogene TRBV3-2) and TRBJ1-1, with TRBD1 identical over 8 bases. Germline V gene lookup returns CDR1 LGHDT and CDR2 YNNKEL (reference sequence). The CDR3 is 21 residues long. Trimming removed 0 bases from V and 6 bases from J; junction bases left unmatched: 24.

The V and J genes are TRBV2 and TRBJ2-5, with TRBD1 matching over 7 bases. The CDR3 is made up of 11 amino acids. CDR1 and CDR2 from the germline V gene are SNHLY and FYNNEI. With 10 bases clipped from V and 5 bases from J, the junction kept 4 bases outside the gene matches. The CDR3 bases are TGTGCCACCCAGGGGGTCGAGACCCAGTACTTC. It encodes CATQGVETQYF. The complete variable domain, with remaining parts taken from reference TRBV2 and TRBJ2-5, reads EPEVTQTPSHQVTQMGQEVILRCVPISNHLYFYWYRQILGQKVEFLVSFYNNEISEKSEIFDDQFSVERPDGSNFTLKIRSTKLEDSAMYFCATQGVETQYFGPGTRLLVL.

The chain has TRBV28 and TRBJ2-7; TRBD2 matches at 7 bases. Trimming cost V 5 bases and J 2 bases; bases outside gene matches: 6. CDR1 and CDR2 from the germline V gene are MDHEN and SYDVKM. The CDR3 is made up of 14 amino acids. This chain's CDR3 is CASSRDYMTYEQYF. The CDR3 bases are TGTGCCAGCAGTCGGGACTACATGACCTACGAGCAGTACTTC.

The chain employs TRBV5-1 and TRBJ2-1, with 7 bases that match TRBD1. CDR1 is SGHRS, CDR2 YFSETQ, per germline. V shed 0 bases, J shed 12 bases, and the junction held 6 bases outside the gene matches. This CDR3 comprises 13 residues. The CDR3 nucleotides are TGCGCCAGCAGCTTGGCGGCCCGGGACAGGCAGTTCTTC. Translating it yields CASSLAARDRQFF.

The chain carries TRBV4-2 and TRBJ2-1; D is uncertain. The V gene lost 1 base and the J gene lost 0 bases, with 10 bases spanning the gap. Germline loops: CDR1 LGHNA, CDR2 YNFKEQ. The CDR3 covers 16 residues. This chain's CDR3 is CASSQVRPSSYNEQFF. CDR3 sequence (DNA): TGTGCCAGCAGCCAAGTACGTCCCAGCTCCTACAATGAGCAGTTCTTC.

V is TRBV11-2 and J is TRBJ2-7; 8 bases line up with TRBD1. Germline CDR1 SGHAT, CDR2 FQNNGV. CDR3 length: 15 residues. V shed 0 bases, J shed 2 bases, and the junction held 3 bases outside the gene matches. The CDR3 spells CASSLEGTGAYEQYF. DNA for the CDR3: TGTGCCAGCAGCTTAGAAGGGACAGGAGCCTACGAGCAGTACTTC.

J is TRBJ1-6 and V is TRBV3-1 (or the pseudogene TRBV3-2), with 7 bases that match TRBD1. V lost 3 bases to trimming and J lost 5 bases; unmatched junction nucleotides: 1. The germline V gene encodes CDR1 LGHDT and CDR2 YNNKEL (reference sequence). The CDR3 is made up of 14 amino acids. The CDR3 coding sequence is TGTGCCAGCAGCCACAGGGGGAATAATTCACCCCTCCACTTT. This translates into CASSHRGNNSPLHF.

This rearrangement joins TRBV5-4 to TRBJ2-3, with 8 bases aligning to TRBD1. The germline CDR1 and CDR2 sequences are SGHNT and YYREEE (reference sequence). The junction had 5 bases not matched to a gene; V was cut back by 5 bases and J by 3 bases. The CDR3 loop spans 14 amino acids. CDR3: CASRQDRATDTQYF. The CDR3 nucleotides read TGTGCCAGCAGACAGGACAGGGCTACAGATACGCAGTATTTT.

The rearrangement links TRBV5-1 to TRBJ2-7, with TRBD2 matching 16 bases. This CDR3 region has 17 residues. Trimming cost V 1 base and J 3 bases; bases outside gene matches: 4. Germline values: CDR1 SGHRS, CDR2 YFSETQ. In DNA form, the CDR3 reads TGCGCCAGCAGCTTGTCGGGACTAGCGGGAGGGAGCTACGAGCAGTACTTC. Protein product: CASSLSGLAGGSYEQYF.

The chain links TRBV5-5 to TRBJ1-1, with TRBD1 identical over 7 bases. J was trimmed by 5 bases and V by 2 bases; bases with no gene match: 6. Germline V gene sequence: CDR1 SGHKS, CDR2 YYEKEE (reference sequence). The CDR3 extends over 14 amino acids. CDR3 in DNA: TGTGCCAGCAGCTTCGGACAGGCGACAACTGAAGCTTTCTTT. This encodes CASSFGQATTEAFF.

CDR3: CASSRGLAVAGETQYF. The CDR3, as DNA: TGTGCCAGCAGCCGCGGACTAGCGGTGGCGGGGGAGACCCAGTACTTC. V and J are TRBV7-3 and TRBJ2-5, with TRBD2 matching 10 bases. Germline CDR1 reads SGHTA; CDR2 reads FQGTGA. This CDR3 comprises 16 residues. V shed 5 bases and J 5 bases; nucleotides not matched to a gene: 11.

V gene TRBV7-6 combines with J gene TRBJ2-3; D is perhaps TRBD2 (6 bases). The germline CDR1 and CDR2 sequences are SGHVS and FNYEAQ. V was clipped by 4 bases and J by 5 bases, with 19 bases between them. The CDR3 runs 16 residues. CDR3 coding DNA: TGTGCCAGCAGCTGGACGTCCGGCCCCGGGGGAGATACGCAGTATTTT. It specifies CASSWTSGPGGDTQYF. The whole variable domain, remainder taken from reference TRBV7-6 and TRBJ2-3, is GAGVSQSPRYKVTKRGQDVALRCDPISGHVSLYWYRQALGQGPEFLTYFNYEAQQDKSGLPNDRFSAERPEGSISTLTIQRTEQRDSAMYRCASSWTSGPGGDTQYFGPGTRLTVL.

The V and J genes are TRBV19 and TRBJ2-6; D call uncertain. V gave up 7 bases and J gave up 0 bases, with 10 bases separating them. CDR1 LNHDA and CDR2 SQIVND come from the germline V gene (reference sequence). The CDR3 loop spans 15 amino acids. The CDR3 sequence is CASTQDSSGANVLTF. The CDR3 nucleotides read TGTGCCAGTACTCAAGACTCCTCTGGGGCCAACGTCCTGACTTTC.

The rearrangement joins TRBV6-1 to TRBJ1-5; unclear D gene. The CDR3 consists of 16 residues. Trimming took 4 bases from V and 1 from J, leaving 14 bases between them. Germline lookup yields CDR1 MNHNS and CDR2 SASEGT. The CDR3 DNA follows: TGTGCCAGCAGTGCTCTCAAGCTTCGGAGCAATCAGCCCCAGCATTTT. Translated: CASSALKLRSNQPQHF.

V is TRBV7-8 and J is TRBJ2-7, with a tentative D call TRBD1 (6 bases). Germline assignment: CDR1 SGHVS and CDR2 FQNEAQ. The CDR3 length is 15 residues. Trimming pared 3 bases from V and 1 base from J, leaving 13 bases between. As DNA, the CDR3 is TGTGCCAGCAGCTTGGGGGCGGCATGGTCCTACGAGCAGTACTTC. This sequence encodes CASSLGAAWSYEQYF.

The V and J genes are TRBV19 and TRBJ2-3; 10 positions agree with TRBD2. The V gene's germline CDR1 is LNHDA and CDR2 SQIVND (reference sequence). V shed 6 bases and J 0 bases; nucleotides not matched to a gene: 3. This CDR3 has 15 residues. The CDR3 sequence is CASRVTSGSTDTQYF. CDR3 nucleotide sequence: TGTGCCAGTAGGGTGACTAGCGGGAGCACAGATACGCAGTATTTT.

This clone appeared a single time. The V and J genes are TRBV18 and TRBJ1-2, with TRBD1 matching over 7 bases. From germline, CDR1 is KGHSH and CDR2 LQKENI. The V and J ends lost 0 bases and 7 bases, in that order; junction bases with no gene match: 8. The CDR3 extends over 15 amino acids. CDR3 nucleotide sequence: TGTGCCAGCTCACCACCCACAGGGGCGGGTGGTGGCTACACCTTC. Amino acids: CASSPPTGAGGGYTF.

The chain uses TRBV27 and TRBJ2-2; 9 bases align to TRBD2. This CDR3 region has 15 residues. The V segment lost 2 bases and the J segment 7 bases; nucleotides outside the gene matches: 5. Germline-derived CDR1 and CDR2 are MNHEY and SMNVEV (reference sequence). CDR3 sequence reads: CASSLIAGARGELFF. DNA for the CDR3: TGTGCCAGCAGTTTAATAGCGGGAGCCCGCGGGGAGCTGTTTTTT.

The J gene is TRBJ2-7, the V gene TRBV3-1 (or the pseudogene TRBV3-2); 8 bases line up with TRBD2. V dropped 4 bases and J dropped 5; count of bases not matched to a gene: 7. The CDR3 is made up of 14 amino acids. Germline V gives CDR1 LGHDT, CDR2 YNNKEL (reference sequence). CDR3 nucleotides: TGTGCCAGCAGCCTACGCAGCGGGAGCCACGAGCAGTACTTC. Translating gives CASSLRSGSHEQYF.

The chain recombines TRBV5-4 with TRBJ2-4; D unclear. V was shortened by 4 bases and J by 0 bases, with 14 bases between the two germline ends. In germline, CDR1 is SGHNT, CDR2 YYREEE (reference sequence). This CDR3 contains 16 residues. CDR3: CASSPTPALAKNIQYF. The CDR3, as DNA: TGTGCCAGCAGCCCCACTCCCGCTCTAGCCAAAAACATTCAGTACTTC.

The rearrangement joins TRBV9 to TRBJ2-2; tentatively, D is TRBD2 (5 bases). The CDR3 totals 14 residues. V was cut by 0 bases and J by 6 bases, with 9 bases left in between. CDR1 and CDR2 from the germline V gene are SGDLS and YYNGEE. The CDR3: CASSVESEAGELFF. CDR3 DNA: TGTGCCAGCAGCGTAGAGTCGGAGGCCGGGGAGCTGTTTTTT.

Notes on this clone: The same CDR3 is also encoded by other DNA sequences in this sample. The chain has TRBV7-2 and TRBJ2-1, with 7 nucleotides matching TRBD1. J lost 1 base, V lost 4 bases, and 4 bases had no gene match. Germline lookup yields CDR1 SGHTA and CDR2 FQGNSA. This CDR3 region has 15 residues. The CDR3 is CASSSDRASYNEQFF. The CDR3 DNA sequence: TGTGCCAGCAGCTCCGACAGGGCTTCCTACAATGAGCAGTTCTTC.

V is TRBV10-3 and J is TRBJ2-2; 7 bases are shared with TRBD1. CDR1 and CDR2 (germline): ENHRY, SYGVKD. The V gene end was trimmed by 6 bases and the J gene end by 4 bases; junction bases not matched to a gene: 2. The CDR3 loop spans 13 amino acids. The CDR3 spells CAIRGTVTGELFF. The CDR3 DNA reads TGTGCCATCAGGGGGACAGTCACCGGGGAGCTGTTTTTT.

The chain joins TRBV11-3 to TRBJ2-2; perhaps TRBD1 as D (5 bases). The CDR3 length is 14 residues. In germline, CDR1 is SGHNT, CDR2 YENEEA. The germline V and J ends were trimmed by 4 bases and 5 bases, with 11 bases remaining between them. Written as DNA, the CDR3 is TGTGCCAGCAGCTCTTCGACAGTGACCGGGGAGCTGTTTTTT. Translating gives CASSSSTVTGELFF.

The chain joins TRBV5-1 to TRBJ2-5; 10 bases align to TRBD2. The CDR3 has 16 amino acids. Germline assignment: CDR1 SGHRS and CDR2 YFSETQ. Unmatched junction bases numbered 7, after V lost 0 bases and J lost 5 bases. As DNA, the CDR3 is TGCGCCAGCAGCTTGGAAAGCGGGAGGGCCGGTGAGACCCAGTACTTC. This translates into CASSLESGRAGETQYF. The full variable domain, its missing parts supplied by reference TRBV5-1 and TRBJ2-5, is KAGVTQTPRYLIKTRGQQVTLSCSPISGHRSVSWYQQTPGQGLQFLFEYFSETQRNKGNFPGRFSGRQFSNSRSEMNVSTLELGDSALYLCASSLESGRAGETQYFGPGTRLLVL.